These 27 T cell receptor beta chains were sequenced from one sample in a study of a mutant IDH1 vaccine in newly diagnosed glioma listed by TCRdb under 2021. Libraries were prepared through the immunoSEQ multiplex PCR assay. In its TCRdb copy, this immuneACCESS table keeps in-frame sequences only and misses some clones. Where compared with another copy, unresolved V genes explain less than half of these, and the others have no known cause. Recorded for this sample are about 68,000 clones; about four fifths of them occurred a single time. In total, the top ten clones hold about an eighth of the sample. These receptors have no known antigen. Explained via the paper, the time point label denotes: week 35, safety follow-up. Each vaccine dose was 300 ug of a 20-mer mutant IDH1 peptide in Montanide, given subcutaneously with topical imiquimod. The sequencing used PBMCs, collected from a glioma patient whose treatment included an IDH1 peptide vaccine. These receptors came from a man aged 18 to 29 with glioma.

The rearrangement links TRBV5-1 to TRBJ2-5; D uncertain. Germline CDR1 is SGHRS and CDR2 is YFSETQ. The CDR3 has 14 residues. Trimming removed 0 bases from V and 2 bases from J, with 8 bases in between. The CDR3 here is CASSLVAAQETQYF. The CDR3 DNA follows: TGCGCCAGCAGCTTGGTGGCCGCTCAAGAGACCCAGTACTTC.

In DNA form, the CDR3 reads TGTGCTAGTTTCAATCAGCGGGGCAGCTCCTACAATGAGCAGTTCTTC. Translating gives CASFNQRGSSYNEQFF. The V gene is TRBV12-5, the J gene TRBJ2-1; 7 bases map to TRBD2. Germline CDR1 LGHNT, CDR2 FRNRAP. This CDR3 has 16 amino acids. Trimming took 8 bases from V and 0 from J; bases not matched to a gene: 10.

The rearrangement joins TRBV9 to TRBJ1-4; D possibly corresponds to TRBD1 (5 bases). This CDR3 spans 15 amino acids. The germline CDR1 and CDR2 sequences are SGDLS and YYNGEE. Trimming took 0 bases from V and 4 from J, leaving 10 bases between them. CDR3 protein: CASSVAGQFNEKLFF. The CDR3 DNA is TGTGCCAGCAGCGTAGCCGGACAATTTAATGAAAAACTGTTTTTT.

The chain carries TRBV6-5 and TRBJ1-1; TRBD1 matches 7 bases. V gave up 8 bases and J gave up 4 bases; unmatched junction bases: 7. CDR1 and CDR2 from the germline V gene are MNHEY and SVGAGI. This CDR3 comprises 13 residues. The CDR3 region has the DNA TGTGCCAGCGGATTCGACAGGGCCACTGAAGCTTTCTTT. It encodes CASGFDRATEAFF.

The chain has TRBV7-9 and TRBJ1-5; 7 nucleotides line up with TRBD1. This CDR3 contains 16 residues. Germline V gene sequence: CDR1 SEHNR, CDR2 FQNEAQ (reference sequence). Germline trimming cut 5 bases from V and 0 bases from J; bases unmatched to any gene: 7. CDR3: CASSGRDSDSNQPQHF. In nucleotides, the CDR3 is TGTGCCAGCAGCGGGAGGGACAGCGATAGCAATCAGCCCCAGCATTTT.

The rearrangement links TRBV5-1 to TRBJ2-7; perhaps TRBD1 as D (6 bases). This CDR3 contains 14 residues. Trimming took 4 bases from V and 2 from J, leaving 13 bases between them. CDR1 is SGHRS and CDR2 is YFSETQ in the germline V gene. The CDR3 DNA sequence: TGCGCCAGCAGCGCATCACAGGGTCCCTACGAGCAGTACTTC. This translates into CASSASQGPYEQYF. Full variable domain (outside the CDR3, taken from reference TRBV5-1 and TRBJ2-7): KAGVTQTPRYLIKTRGQQVTLSCSPISGHRSVSWYQQTPGQGLQFLFEYFSETQRNKGNFPGRFSGRQFSNSRSEMNVSTLELGDSALYLCASSASQGPYEQYFGPGTRLTVT.

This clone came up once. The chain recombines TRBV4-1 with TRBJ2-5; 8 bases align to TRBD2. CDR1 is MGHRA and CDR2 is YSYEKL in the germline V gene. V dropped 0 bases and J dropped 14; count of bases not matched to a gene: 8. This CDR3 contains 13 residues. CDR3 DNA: TGCGCCAGCAGCCAAGATCGGCTAGCGGGCAGCTACTTC. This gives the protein CASSQDRLAGSYF.

The CDR3 DNA follows: TGTGCCAGCGGATCCTCGGACCGACCGAACACTGAAGCTTTCTTT. It yields the protein CASGSSDRPNTEAFF. The chain combines TRBV25-1 with TRBJ1-1; D gene ambiguous. V was trimmed by 8 bases and J by 1 base, leaving 17 bases between them. The CDR3 totals 15 residues. Looked up from germline, CDR1 is MGHDK and CDR2 is SYGVNS. The full variable domain, with the rest looked up from reference TRBV25-1 and TRBJ1-1, is EADIYQTPRYLVIGTGKKITLECSQTMGHDKMYWYQQDPGMELHLIHYSYGVNSTEKGDLSSESTVSRIRTEHFPLTLESARPSHTSQYLCASGSSDRPNTEAFFGQGTRLTVV.

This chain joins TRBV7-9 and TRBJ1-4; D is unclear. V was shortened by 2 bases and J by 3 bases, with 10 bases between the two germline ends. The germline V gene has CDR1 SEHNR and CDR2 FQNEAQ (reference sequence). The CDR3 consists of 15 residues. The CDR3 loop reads CASSLSRFANEKLFF. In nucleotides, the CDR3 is TGTGCCAGCAGCTTAAGCCGTTTCGCTAATGAAAAACTGTTTTTT.

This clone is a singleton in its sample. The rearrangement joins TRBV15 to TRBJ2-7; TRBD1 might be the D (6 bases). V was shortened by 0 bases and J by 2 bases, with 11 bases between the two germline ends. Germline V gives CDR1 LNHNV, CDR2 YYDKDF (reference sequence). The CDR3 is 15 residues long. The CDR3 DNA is TGTGCCACCAGCAGAGAGGTAGGGGGTCCCTACGAGCAGTACTTC. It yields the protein CATSREVGGPYEQYF.

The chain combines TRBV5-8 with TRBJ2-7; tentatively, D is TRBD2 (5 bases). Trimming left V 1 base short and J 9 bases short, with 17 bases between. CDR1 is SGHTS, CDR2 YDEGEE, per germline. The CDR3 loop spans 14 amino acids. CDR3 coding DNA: TGTGCCAGCAGCTTGTATAGGCCGGGGTCTGCGCAGTACTTC. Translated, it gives CASSLYRPGSAQYF.

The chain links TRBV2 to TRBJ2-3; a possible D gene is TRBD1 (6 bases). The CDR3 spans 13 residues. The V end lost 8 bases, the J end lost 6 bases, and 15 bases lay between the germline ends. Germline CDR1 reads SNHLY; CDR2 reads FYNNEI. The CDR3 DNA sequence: TGTGCCAGCCACAGGGAAGAATTGGATACGCAGTATTTT. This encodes CASHREELDTQYF.

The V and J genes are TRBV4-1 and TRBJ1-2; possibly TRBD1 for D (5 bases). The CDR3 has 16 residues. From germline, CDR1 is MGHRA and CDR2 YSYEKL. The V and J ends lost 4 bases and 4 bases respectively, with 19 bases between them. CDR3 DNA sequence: TGCGCCAGCAGCCGAGGGCGTACGCAGGGATTCTATGGCTACACCTTC. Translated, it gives CASSRGRTQGFYGYTF.

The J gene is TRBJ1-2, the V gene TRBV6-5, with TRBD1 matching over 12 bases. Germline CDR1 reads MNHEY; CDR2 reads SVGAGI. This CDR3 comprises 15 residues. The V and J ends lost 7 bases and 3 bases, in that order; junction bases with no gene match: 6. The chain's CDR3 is CASTSGTGGDYGYTF. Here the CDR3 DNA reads TGTGCCAGCACCTCCGGGACAGGGGGCGACTATGGCTACACCTTC.

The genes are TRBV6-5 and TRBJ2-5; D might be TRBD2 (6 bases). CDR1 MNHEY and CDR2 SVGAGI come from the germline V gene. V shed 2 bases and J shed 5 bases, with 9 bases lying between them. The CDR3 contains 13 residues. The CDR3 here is CASSYGRGETQYF. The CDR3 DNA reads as TGTGCCAGCAGTTACGGCCGGGGGGAGACCCAGTACTTC.

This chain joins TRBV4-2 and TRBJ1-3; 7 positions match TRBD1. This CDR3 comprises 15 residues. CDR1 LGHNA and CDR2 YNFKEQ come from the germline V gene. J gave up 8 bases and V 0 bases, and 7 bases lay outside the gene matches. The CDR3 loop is CASSQDRGRGDTIYF. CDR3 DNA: TGTGCCAGCAGCCAAGATCGAGGCAGGGGGGACACCATATATTTT.

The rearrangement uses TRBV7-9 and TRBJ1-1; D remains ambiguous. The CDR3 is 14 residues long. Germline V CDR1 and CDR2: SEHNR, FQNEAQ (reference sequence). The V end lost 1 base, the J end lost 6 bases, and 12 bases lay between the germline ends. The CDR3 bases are TGTGCCAGCAGCTTAGTTGGGCAGTCACCTGAAGCTTTCTTT. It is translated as CASSLVGQSPEAFF.

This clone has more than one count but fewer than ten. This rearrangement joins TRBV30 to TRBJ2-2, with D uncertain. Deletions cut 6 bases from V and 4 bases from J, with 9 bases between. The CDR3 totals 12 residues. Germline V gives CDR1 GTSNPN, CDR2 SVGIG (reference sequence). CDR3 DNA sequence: TGTGCCTGTCCTCGTACCACCGGGGAGCTGTTTTTT. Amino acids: CACPRTTGELFF.

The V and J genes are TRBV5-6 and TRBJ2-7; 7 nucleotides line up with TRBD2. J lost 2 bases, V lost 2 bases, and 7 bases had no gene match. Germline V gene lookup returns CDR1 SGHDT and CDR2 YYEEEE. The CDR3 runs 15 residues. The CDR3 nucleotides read TGTGCCAGCAGCTTTGACGGACTAGGCCCCTACGAGCAGTACTTC. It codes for CASSFDGLGPYEQYF.

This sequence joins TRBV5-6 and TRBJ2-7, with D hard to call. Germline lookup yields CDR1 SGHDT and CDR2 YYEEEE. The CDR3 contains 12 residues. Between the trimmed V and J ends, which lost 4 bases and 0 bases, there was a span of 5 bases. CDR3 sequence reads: CASSDNSYEQYF. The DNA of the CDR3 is TGTGCCAGCAGCGATAACTCCTACGAGCAGTACTTC.

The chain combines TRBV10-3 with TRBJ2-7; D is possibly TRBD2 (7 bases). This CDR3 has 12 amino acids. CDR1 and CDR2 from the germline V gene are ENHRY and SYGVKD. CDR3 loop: CATEGRGGEQYF. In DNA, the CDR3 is TGTGCAACCGAGGGCAGGGGAGGGGAGCAGTACTTC.

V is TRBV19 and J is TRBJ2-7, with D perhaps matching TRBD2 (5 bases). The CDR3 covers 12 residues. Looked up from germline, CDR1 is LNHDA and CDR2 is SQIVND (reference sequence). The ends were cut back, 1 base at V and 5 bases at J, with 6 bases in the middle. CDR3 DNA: TGTGCCAGTAGTATAGCCGGGGACGAGCAGTACTTC. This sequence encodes CASSIAGDEQYF.

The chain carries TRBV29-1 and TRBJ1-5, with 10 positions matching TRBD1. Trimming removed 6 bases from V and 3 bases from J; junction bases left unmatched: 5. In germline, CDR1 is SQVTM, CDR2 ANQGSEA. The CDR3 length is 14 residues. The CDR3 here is CSVGQGVNNQPQHF. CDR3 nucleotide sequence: TGCAGCGTCGGACAGGGGGTCAACAATCAGCCCCAGCATTTT.

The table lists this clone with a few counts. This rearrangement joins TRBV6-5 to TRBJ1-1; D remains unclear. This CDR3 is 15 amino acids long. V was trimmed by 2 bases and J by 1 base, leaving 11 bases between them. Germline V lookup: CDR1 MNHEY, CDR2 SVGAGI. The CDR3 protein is CASSYVDKGNTEAFF. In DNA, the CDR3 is TGTGCCAGCAGTTACGTCGACAAGGGGAACACTGAAGCTTTCTTT.

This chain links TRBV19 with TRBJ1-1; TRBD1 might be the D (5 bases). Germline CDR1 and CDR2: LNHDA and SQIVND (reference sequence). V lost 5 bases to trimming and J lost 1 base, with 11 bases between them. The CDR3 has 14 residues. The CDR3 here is CASSWTPRNTEAFF. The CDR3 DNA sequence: TGTGCCAGTAGTTGGACACCGAGGAACACTGAAGCTTTCTTT. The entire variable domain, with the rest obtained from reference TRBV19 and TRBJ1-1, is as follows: DGGITQSPKYLFRKEGQNVTLSCEQNLNHDAMYWYRQDPGQGLRLIYYSQIVNDFQKGDIAEGYSVSREKKESFPLTVTSAQKNPTAFYLCASSWTPRNTEAFFGQGTRLTVV.

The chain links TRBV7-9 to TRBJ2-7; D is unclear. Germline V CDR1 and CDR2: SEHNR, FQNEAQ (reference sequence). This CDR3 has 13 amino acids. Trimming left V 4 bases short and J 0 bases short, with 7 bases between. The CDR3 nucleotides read TGTGCCAGCAGCTACGACTCCTCCTACGAGCAGTACTTC. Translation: CASSYDSSYEQYF.

The CDR3 is CASSLDPQNSYEQYF. For the CDR3, the DNA is TGTGCCAGCAGCTTAGACCCACAAAATTCCTACGAGCAGTACTTC. This chain links TRBV7-6 with TRBJ2-7; D is unclear. V was clipped by 1 base and J by 1 base, with 11 bases between them. This CDR3 has 15 amino acids. Per germline, CDR1 SGHVS and CDR2 FNYEAQ.